One T cell receptor (beta chain) is described in this entry. The data originate from a study of shared clonotypes between healthy human individuals. The study drew its donors from healthy HIV-negative adults without recent acute infections or vaccinations. Only Caucasian adults living in Nashville, Tennessee made up the donor group. Germline assignment: CDR1 SEHNR and CDR2 FQNEAQ (reference sequence). V lost 4 bases, J lost 6 bases, and 16 bases lay in between. The CDR3 totals 14 residues. The authors split each subset's genomic DNA evenly across several immunoSEQ plates. Only in-frame clones appear in the TCRdb table, and some are missing; sequencing was by immunoSEQ multiplex PCR. The repertoire holds 2 million to 2.5 million clones, with about 95% as singletons.

This TCR was recovered from a man between 18 and 35 years old in good health. V gene TRBV7-9 combines with J gene TRBJ2-7; a weak D match, TRBD1 (7 bases). Sample: naive CD4+ T cells sorted from blood. The subset: CD45RA+ positively selected. The CDR3 DNA sequence: TGTGCCAGCAGCTCAGGGGGGACGTCTGGCGAGCAGTACTTC. It is translated as CASSSGGTSGEQYF.